Each of the 16 T cell receptor beta chains below was sequenced from the same sample in a study of cytomegalovirus exposure and HLA in healthy donors. Vbeta (60) and Jbeta (13) primers were used in the PCR. Generated by immunoSEQ multiplex PCR, the TCRdb table keeps only in-frame clones and is missing some. The table lists more than 150,000 clones, about three quarters of them singletons, with 3.1% in the top ten. The sequencing sample was made of PBMCs. The receptor source for this set is a woman aged 50 to 65 in good health and CMV-seropositive.

This clone was seen only once. The chain joins TRBV4-1 to TRBJ2-3; D may be TRBD2 (6 bases). The CDR3 covers 12 residues. Germline V lookup: CDR1 MGHRA, CDR2 YSYEKL. The V end lost 0 bases, the J end lost 9 bases, and 7 bases lay between the germline ends. The CDR3 loop reads CASSQESGTQYF. The CDR3 nucleotides read TGCGCCAGCAGCCAAGAAAGCGGGACGCAGTATTTT.

The rearrangement joins TRBV20-1 to TRBJ1-2; tentatively, D is TRBD1 (6 bases). Trimming removed 3 bases at V and 8 bases at J, with 10 bases between. Germline CDR1 DFQATT, CDR2 SNEGSKA (reference sequence). This CDR3 has 11 amino acids. CDR3 nucleotide sequence: TGCAGTGCTAGTCAGGGGTTGGGCTACACCTTC. It encodes CSASQGLGYTF.

J is TRBJ2-1 and V is TRBV5-1; TRBD1 matches 10 bases. The CDR3 loop spans 14 amino acids. Looked up from germline, CDR1 is SGHRS and CDR2 is YFSETQ. Unmatched junction bases numbered 6, after V lost 5 bases and J lost 7 bases. The CDR3 is CASRTGGGGNEQFF. As DNA, the CDR3 is TGCGCCAGCAGGACAGGGGGCGGGGGGAATGAGCAGTTCTTC.

On this clone: A read error may account for a junction end that differs from germline. V is TRBV2 and J is TRBJ2-7; a possible D gene is TRBD2 (6 bases). Germline V CDR1 and CDR2: SNHLY, FYNNEI. This CDR3 has 13 residues. The DNA for the CDR3 is TGTGCCAGCCTCTCTAGCGCTCCCTACGGGCAGTACTTC. This codes for CASLSSAPYGQYF.

This chain links TRBV2 with TRBJ2-1, with a possible D match to TRBD2 (6 bases). CDR3 size: 16 residues. CDR1 is SNHLY and CDR2 is FYNNEI in the germline V gene. V gave up 6 bases and J gave up 4 bases, with 19 bases separating them. CDR3 DNA sequence: TGTGCCAGCAGGTACGGAACTAGCACCGGATACAATGAGCAGTTCTTC. Its protein product is CASRYGTSTGYNEQFF. Complete variable domain (other parts from reference TRBV2 and TRBJ2-1): EPEVTQTPSHQVTQMGQEVILRCVPISNHLYFYWYRQILGQKVEFLVSFYNNEISEKSEIFDDQFSVERPDGSNFTLKIRSTKLEDSAMYFCASRYGTSTGYNEQFFGPGTRLTVL.

CDR3 coding DNA: TGCGCCAGCAGCCGTGACAGGGGTTCCTACAATGAGCAGTTCTTC. Translated: CASSRDRGSYNEQFF. This chain connects TRBV4-3 to TRBJ2-1, with TRBD1 matching 8 bases. This CDR3 comprises 15 residues. Germline V gene lookup returns CDR1 LGHNA and CDR2 YSLEER. The V and J ends lost 4 bases and 1 base, in that order; junction bases with no gene match: 3.

The chain couples TRBV4-3 to TRBJ1-1; a weak D match, TRBD1 (5 bases). CDR1 is LGHNA, CDR2 YSLEER, per germline. CDR3 length: 15 residues. V gave up 0 bases and J gave up 2 bases, with 10 bases separating them. CDR3 sequence (DNA): TGCGCCAGCAGCCAAGATTGGGGGGGAAACACTGAAGCTTTCTTT. Translation: CASSQDWGGNTEAFF.

The CDR3 spells CASSYLTGGIGYTF. The CDR3 DNA reads as TGTGCCAGCAGCTACCTGACAGGGGGCATCGGCTACACCTTC. The chain links TRBV5-8 to TRBJ1-2; 10 bases align to TRBD1. Trimming took 3 bases from V and 8 from J; bases not matched to a gene: 7. Germline loops: CDR1 SGHTS, CDR2 YDEGEE. The CDR3 has 14 amino acids.

This rearrangement joins TRBV27 to TRBJ2-1; TRBD2 is a possible D gene (5 bases). There are 15 residues in the CDR3. Germline CDR1 reads MNHEY; CDR2 reads SMNVEV (reference sequence). V was trimmed by 0 bases and J by 2 bases, leaving 8 bases between them. The CDR3 reads CASSLSVAPYNEQFF. In DNA, the CDR3 is TGTGCCAGCAGTTTATCGGTAGCGCCCTACAATGAGCAGTTCTTC.

This clone is a singleton in its sample. The rearrangement joins TRBV2 to TRBJ1-2; no firm D call. Between the trimmed V and J ends, which lost 2 bases and 1 base, there was a span of 5 bases. The CDR3 spans 13 residues. The germline V gene has CDR1 SNHLY and CDR2 FYNNEI. The CDR3 nucleotides are TGTGCCAGCAGTGAATCACATAACTATGGCTACACCTTC. It encodes CASSESHNYGYTF.

This chain joins TRBV5-5 and TRBJ1-5; D gene ambiguous. CDR3 length: 18 residues. Trimming removed 1 base from V and 1 base from J, with 18 bases in between. Germline V gene lookup returns CDR1 SGHKS and CDR2 YYEKEE (reference sequence). The chain's CDR3 is CASSLWNQAGGSNQPQHF. DNA for the CDR3: TGTGCCAGCAGCTTGTGGAACCAGGCAGGTGGAAGCAATCAGCCCCAGCATTTT. Looking up the rest from reference TRBV5-5 and TRBJ1-5 gives the full variable domain: DAGVTQSPTHLIKTRGQQVTLRCSPISGHKSVSWYQQVLGQGPQFIFQYYEKEERGRGNFPDRFSARQFPNYSSELNVNALLLGDSALYLCASSLWNQAGGSNQPQHFGDGTRLSIL.

The chain combines TRBV9 with TRBJ1-4; 12 bases match TRBD1. Germline lookup yields CDR1 SGDLS and CDR2 YYNGEE. V shed 3 bases, J shed 7 bases, and the junction held 1 base outside the gene matches. The CDR3 totals 14 residues. DNA of the CDR3: TGTGCCAGCAGCGGGGGACAGGGGGCTGAAAAACTGTTTTTT. As protein: CASSGGQGAEKLFF.

This clone was picked up a small number of times. The chain carries TRBV30 and TRBJ1-1, with D unclear. CDR1 is GTSNPN, CDR2 SVGIG, per germline (reference sequence). The CDR3 totals 13 residues. Deletions cut 8 bases from V and 3 bases from J, with 16 bases between. The CDR3 DNA reads TGTGCCCGGGGTTCCCATGGGGACACTGAAGCTTTCTTT. It translates to CARGSHGDTEAFF.

The V and J genes are TRBV15 and TRBJ1-4; D call uncertain. CDR1 and CDR2 from the germline V gene are LNHNV and YYDKDF (reference sequence). V shed 10 bases and J shed 8 bases, with 11 bases lying between them. The CDR3 totals 11 residues. As DNA, the CDR3 is TGTGCCATCCCCGACGGGGAAAAACTGTTTTTT. This translates into CAIPDGEKLFF. Variable domain in full (rest from reference TRBV15 and TRBJ1-4): DAMVIQNPRYQVTQFGKPVTLSCSQTLNHNVMYWYQQKSSQAPKLLFHYYDKDFNNEADTPDNFQSRRPNTSFCFLDIRSPGLGDTAMYLCAIPDGEKLFFGSGTQLSVL.

This clone was seen only a few times. The CDR3 DNA reads as TGCGCCAGCAGTGGGCAACTAGGACCCGAGCAGTTCTTC. It yields the protein CASSGQLGPEQFF. The rearrangement joins TRBV10-2 to TRBJ2-1, with D possibly TRBD2 on 5 matching bases. Germline loops: CDR1 WSHSY, CDR2 SAAADI. This CDR3 region has 13 residues. Trimming pared 4 bases from V and 10 bases from J, leaving 14 bases between.

In DNA, the CDR3 is TGTGCTAGTGGTTTTGGGGGACACACAGATACGCAGTATTTT. Its translation is CASGFGGHTDTQYF. The chain has TRBV12-5 and TRBJ2-3, with D possibly matching TRBD1 (6 bases). CDR3 length: 14 residues. The germline gives CDR1 LGHNT, CDR2 FRNRAP. Trimming cost V 3 bases and J 2 bases, with 9 bases left between them.